This T cell receptor (beta chain) is drawn from a study of CD8 T cells in Susac syndrome. The germline V gene has CDR1 MRHNA and CDR2 SNTAGT. The CDR3 is 13 amino acids. The ends were cut back, 0 bases at V and 7 bases at J, with 9 bases in the middle. RNA, at about 0.45 to 1 ug, was reverse transcribed with random hexamers. Amplification of TCR beta CDR3 used immunoSEQ multiplex PCR across 54 Vbeta and 13 Jbeta. TCRdb recomputed calls from the immunoSEQ multiplex PCR reads with MiXCR, one row per CDR3 protein. The profile shows roughly 200,000 distinct CDR3 sequences, about 94% of them singletons. The table lists this clonotype with a count of one.

The gene calls are TRBV6-4 and TRBJ1-2, with a possible D match to TRBD1 (6 bases). This clonotype was sampled from a human donor with multiple sclerosis. Sequenced sample: CD4+ T cells from PBMCs. CDR3 DNA sequence: TGTGCCAGCAGTGACTCCGGGGGGCTTGGCTACACCTTC. Translated, it gives CASSDSGGLGYTF.